These 20 T cell receptor beta chains were all obtained from the same sample, sequenced in a study of memory CD8 T cells in hepatitis C reinfection. Time point specified: late/post reinfection, 12 to 24 weeks after detection. TCR sequencing was done directly ex vivo on sorted cells, without expansion in vitro. Profiling relied on immunoSEQ multiplex PCR, and the TCRdb table lists in-frame clones only, not all of them. The sample has around 45,000 clones, 89% seen once. Sequencing input: naive CD8+ T cells sorted from blood. These receptor sequences come from a man aged 18 to 29 with hepatitis C virus infection.

J is TRBJ2-7 and V is TRBV19, with 7 bases fitting TRBD2. Germline V gene sequence: CDR1 LNHDA, CDR2 SQIVND (reference sequence). This CDR3 is 15 amino acids long. J lost 3 bases, V lost 3 bases, and 8 bases had no gene match. CDR3 DNA: TGTGCCAGTAGTATTATTGCGGGAGCTAGCTACGAGCAGTACTTC. As protein: CASSIIAGASYEQYF.

This clone was seen just once. V and J are TRBV12-5 and TRBJ2-7; TRBD2 agrees at 8 bases. The germline gives CDR1 LGHNT, CDR2 FRNRAP. J was trimmed by 2 bases and V by 7 bases; bases with no gene match: 10. CDR3 length equals 15 residues. This chain's CDR3 is CASAVGAGVPYEQYF. The CDR3 DNA is TGTGCTAGTGCGGTGGGAGCGGGAGTCCCCTACGAGCAGTACTTC.

This rearrangement joins TRBV4-1 to TRBJ2-2; maybe TRBD2 (5 bases). Looked up from germline, CDR1 is MGHRA and CDR2 is YSYEKL. The CDR3 consists of 15 residues. V was trimmed by 4 bases and J by 3 bases, leaving 12 bases between them. Here the CDR3 DNA reads TGCGCCAGCAGCCCGGGGTCGGATTACACCGGGGAGCTGTTTTTT. It translates to CASSPGSDYTGELFF.

This clone was seen only once. V and J are TRBV4-1 and TRBJ2-2; TRBD1 matches 8 bases. The CDR3 runs to 18 residues. Germline trimming cut 0 bases from V and 5 bases from J; bases unmatched to any gene: 11. Germline CDR1 and CDR2: MGHRA and YSYEKL. The CDR3: CASSQESRGLLETGELFF. The DNA for the CDR3 is TGCGCCAGCAGCCAAGAATCCAGGGGGCTACTCGAGACCGGGGAGCTGTTTTTT.

The chain couples TRBV27 to TRBJ2-2; weak D call: TRBD1 (6 bases). With 5 bases removed from V and 5 bases from J, the gap between germline ends came to 9 bases. There are 13 residues in the CDR3. Germline V CDR1 and CDR2: MNHEY, SMNVEV (reference sequence). This chain's CDR3 is CASSVTGTGELFF. DNA for the CDR3: TGTGCCAGCAGTGTCACAGGGACCGGGGAGCTGTTTTTT.

The chain carries TRBV28 and TRBJ2-1, with 10 bases matching TRBD2. Looked up from germline, CDR1 is MDHEN and CDR2 is SYDVKM. This CDR3 has 14 residues. The junction had 5 bases not matched to a gene; V was cut back by 5 bases and J by 7 bases. The CDR3 DNA is TGTGCCAGCAGTCACACTAGCGGGGTTAATGAGCAGTTCTTC. Translating gives CASSHTSGVNEQFF.

V and J are TRBV9 and TRBJ2-1, with D perhaps matching TRBD2 (6 bases). The length of the CDR3 is 15 residues. V was cut by 0 bases and J by 7 bases, with 14 bases left in between. The V gene's germline CDR1 is SGDLS and CDR2 YYNGEE. The CDR3 region is CASSVGGGDRNEQFF. The CDR3 coding sequence is TGTGCCAGCAGCGTAGGGGGCGGGGATAGAAATGAGCAGTTCTTC.

This rearrangement joins TRBV21-1 to TRBJ2-2; TRBD2 is taken as the D call from the table, unchecked against the DNA. TRBV21-1 is assigned pseudogene status. The CDR3 totals 15 residues. The CDR3 DNA is TGTGCCAGCAGCCTTGGACGGGATCCCACCGGGGAGCTGTTTTTT. This codes for CASSLGRDPTGELFF.

The chain links TRBV19 to TRBJ2-3, with D tentatively TRBD1 (6 bases). This CDR3 spans 11 amino acids. The V and J ends lost 7 bases and 8 bases respectively, with 10 bases between them. Germline V gene lookup returns CDR1 LNHDA and CDR2 SQIVND (reference sequence). CDR3 residues: CASNLGGTQYF. DNA of the CDR3: TGTGCCAGTAACTTAGGGGGTACGCAGTATTTT.

This chain uses TRBV27 with TRBJ2-5, with 8 bases aligning to TRBD2. V shed 5 bases and J 2 bases; nucleotides not matched to a gene: 4. The CDR3 loop spans 14 amino acids. The germline gives CDR1 MNHEY, CDR2 SMNVEV (reference sequence). The CDR3 nucleotides read TGTGCCAGCAGTAGGGGACTAGGTCAAGAGACCCAGTACTTC. Translating gives CASSRGLGQETQYF.

The chain combines TRBV7-8 with TRBJ2-3; 10 nucleotides align to TRBD1. The CDR3 loop spans 17 amino acids. CDR1 and CDR2 from the germline V gene are SGHVS and FQNEAQ. Trimming took 4 bases from V and 3 from J; bases not matched to a gene: 10. The CDR3 loop is CASSSTNDRGRTDTQYF. The DNA of the CDR3 is TGTGCCAGCAGCTCTACTAACGACAGGGGGCGGACAGATACGCAGTATTTT.

This clone was seen a few times. V usage is TRBV4-1 and J usage is TRBJ1-1, with TRBD1 as a possible D gene (5 bases). Germline-derived CDR1 and CDR2 are MGHRA and YSYEKL. Deletions cut 0 bases from V and 5 bases from J, with 13 bases between. The CDR3 has 15 amino acids. The CDR3 spells CASSQDRLGGTEAFF. The CDR3 nucleotides are TGCGCCAGCAGCCAAGATCGATTGGGGGGAACTGAAGCTTTCTTT.

V and J are TRBV5-4 and TRBJ2-1; TRBD2 matches at 11 bases. The junction had 5 bases not matched to a gene; V was cut back by 4 bases and J by 2 bases. The germline CDR1 and CDR2 sequences are SGHNT and YYREEE (reference sequence). This CDR3 comprises 16 residues. The CDR3 DNA follows: TGTGCCAGCAGCGAATTAGCGGGAGGGACCTACAATGAGCAGTTCTTC. Protein sequence: CASSELAGGTYNEQFF.

The genes are TRBV5-6 and TRBJ2-1, with D possibly being TRBD2 (5 bases). This CDR3 is built from 16 residues. Germline CDR1 and CDR2: SGHDT and YYEEEE. V dropped 3 bases and J dropped 4 bases, with 17 bases sitting between them. The CDR3 spells CASSSPPEVGYNEQFF. The DNA for the CDR3 is TGTGCCAGCAGCTCCCCCCCGGAGGTCGGGTACAATGAGCAGTTCTTC.

The genes are TRBV4-1 and TRBJ1-4; the D is unclear. The CDR3 sequence is 15 residues long. V was pared by 1 base and J by 8 bases, with 14 bases between. CDR1 is MGHRA, CDR2 YSYEKL, per germline. The CDR3 DNA reads as TGCGCCAGCAGCCAAGCGTGGGTCCCTAGCGAAAAACTGTTTTTT. Protein sequence: CASSQAWVPSEKLFF.

The chain recombines TRBV18 with TRBJ1-2, with 9 bases matching TRBD1. V gave up 6 bases and J gave up 6 bases; unmatched junction bases: 5. The CDR3 is 13 amino acids. Germline loops: CDR1 KGHSH, CDR2 LQKENI. CDR3 amino acids: CASSYRGRHGYTF. The CDR3 DNA reads TGTGCCAGCTCTTACAGGGGGCGGCATGGCTACACCTTC.

The rearrangement uses TRBV7-9 and TRBJ2-1; 8 bases are shared with TRBD1. The V gene end was trimmed by 4 bases and the J gene end by 7 bases; junction bases not matched to a gene: 6. CDR1 and CDR2 (germline): SEHNR, FQNEAQ (reference sequence). The CDR3 has 14 amino acids. CDR3 DNA: TGTGCCAGCAGCTGGACAGGGTGGGGGAATGAGCAGTTCTTC. This codes for CASSWTGWGNEQFF.

The chain uses TRBV2 and TRBJ2-7; D unclear. Trimming took 5 bases from V and 7 from J, leaving 15 bases between them. Germline-derived CDR1 and CDR2 are SNHLY and FYNNEI. CDR3 length equals 13 residues. Here the CDR3 reads CASSKQPLGEQYF. For the CDR3, the DNA is TGTGCCAGCAGTAAGCAACCCCTCGGGGAGCAGTACTTC.

A few counts support this clone. The chain employs TRBV6-5 and TRBJ1-1; TRBD1 might be the D (5 bases). The V and J ends lost 0 bases and 2 bases respectively, with 10 bases between them. Germline V gene lookup returns CDR1 MNHEY and CDR2 SVGAGI. The CDR3 has 15 amino acids. This CDR3 is CASSYSRGTNTEAFF. The CDR3 DNA reads TGTGCCAGCAGTTACTCTCGGGGGACCAACACTGAAGCTTTCTTT.

The chain is built from TRBV6-5 and TRBJ2-1; 7 nucleotides align to TRBD1. J was trimmed by 5 bases and V by 6 bases; bases with no gene match: 10. Germline loops: CDR1 MNHEY, CDR2 SVGAGI. The length of the CDR3 is 15 residues. The chain's CDR3 is CASSEKGALDNEQFF. The CDR3 bases are TGTGCCAGCAGCGAGAAGGGGGCTCTGGACAATGAGCAGTTCTTC.